Shown below are 24 T cell receptor beta chains from a single sample sequenced in a study of lymphopenia after photon versus proton radiotherapy (dated by TCRdb to the late 2010s). Libraries were made using the immunoSEQ multiplex PCR assay. This is the immuneACCESS table as TCRdb keeps it, with only in-frame sequences that have V and J called. A part of the clones is gone; compared with another copy, unresolved V genes explain less than half, and the rest is unexplained. For this sample there are around 26,000 clones; over 85% appear just once. Approximately 0.74% of the sample belongs to the ten largest clones. This specimen consisted of peripheral blood, obtained from a patient treated with photon-based radiotherapy. These receptor sequences come from a woman aged 50 to 60 with cholangiocarcinoma.

This chain links TRBV29-1 with TRBJ2-7; 7 nucleotides align to TRBD1. V shed 6 bases, J shed 4 bases, and the junction held 12 bases outside the gene matches. The CDR3 length is 14 residues. Germline assignment: CDR1 SQVTM and CDR2 ANQGSEA. The CDR3 is CSVIRTGGVYEQYF. The CDR3 DNA sequence: TGCAGCGTGATTCGGACAGGAGGCGTGTACGAGCAGTACTTC.

V is TRBV10-2 and J is TRBJ1-2; a weak D match, TRBD1 (6 bases). With 3 bases removed from V and 5 bases from J, the gap between germline ends came to 13 bases. Germline V gives CDR1 WSHSY, CDR2 SAAADI. The CDR3 loop spans 14 amino acids. The CDR3 region has the DNA TGCGCCAGCAGTGATTCGACAGGAACATATGGCTACACCTTC. This encodes CASSDSTGTYGYTF.

The CDR3 is CASSSDRRGISSGANVLTF. Here the CDR3 DNA reads TGTGCCAGCAGCTCCGACCGGAGGGGGATATCCTCTGGGGCCAACGTCCTGACTTTC. The gene calls are TRBV7-8 and TRBJ2-6; TRBD1 or TRBD2 may be the D gene (6 bases each). Germline CDR1 and CDR2: SGHVS and FQNEAQ. The CDR3 extends over 19 amino acids. Trimming left V 4 bases short and J 0 bases short, with 19 bases between.

CDR3 region: CASSLVGPADIQYF. The CDR3 coding sequence is TGTGCCAGCAGCTTGGTTGGTCCAGCAGACATTCAGTACTTC. The V gene is TRBV5-5, the J gene TRBJ2-4; D gene unclear. In germline, CDR1 is SGHKS, CDR2 YYEKEE (reference sequence). V gave up 0 bases and J gave up 8 bases, with 12 bases separating them. This CDR3 spans 14 amino acids.

This clone came up once. V is TRBV18 and J is TRBJ2-2; D perhaps matches TRBD1 (6 bases). From germline, CDR1 is KGHSH and CDR2 LQKENI. This CDR3 spans 16 amino acids. Trimming removed 6 bases from V and 0 bases from J, with 14 bases in between. The CDR3 sequence: CASSQGHPPNTGELFF. In DNA, the CDR3 is TGTGCCAGCTCTCAGGGACACCCACCGAACACCGGGGAGCTGTTTTTT.

Remarks on this clone: Other DNA sequences in this sample translate to the same CDR3. The chain recombines TRBV7-2 with TRBJ2-3; D uncertain. V was pared by 1 base and J by 3 bases, with 11 bases between. Germline values: CDR1 SGHTA, CDR2 FQGNSA. This CDR3 comprises 15 residues. As DNA, the CDR3 is TGTGCCAGCAGCTTAGATCCCGGTGGGACAGATACGCAGTATTTT. Encoded protein: CASSLDPGGTDTQYF. The whole variable domain, filled in from reference TRBV7-2 and TRBJ2-3, reads GAGVSQSPSNKVTEKGKDVELRCDPISGHTALYWYRQSLGQGLEFLIYFQGNSAPDKSGLPSDRFSAERTGGSVSTLTIQRTQQEDSAVYLCASSLDPGGTDTQYFGPGTRLTVL.

The genes are TRBV6-5 and TRBJ1-1; 7 nucleotides agree with TRBD1. Trimming removed 2 bases from V and 5 bases from J; junction bases left unmatched: 8. The CDR3 extends over 15 amino acids. CDR1 MNHEY and CDR2 SVGAGI come from the germline V gene. The CDR3 spells CASSYVRQGGTEAFF. The CDR3 DNA reads TGTGCCAGCAGTTACGTACGACAGGGTGGTACTGAAGCTTTCTTT.

The V gene is TRBV9, the J gene TRBJ1-2; maybe TRBD1 (5 bases). Germline lookup yields CDR1 SGDLS and CDR2 YYNGEE. The CDR3 sequence is 16 residues long. V lost 4 bases, J lost 0 bases, and 16 bases lay in between. In DNA, the CDR3 is TGTGCCAGCAGCTCACCGGGACGAAGAGCTAACTATGGCTACACCTTC. Translation: CASSSPGRRANYGYTF.

V and J are TRBV15 and TRBJ1-1; D unresolved. Germline V CDR1 and CDR2: LNHNV, YYDKDF (reference sequence). Trimming stripped 3 bases from V and 0 bases from J, with 8 bases between. The CDR3 runs to 14 residues. CDR3 in DNA: TGTGCCACCAGCAGGGCACGGATGAACACTGAAGCTTTCTTT. Translation gives CATSRARMNTEAFF.

The chain uses TRBV7-2 and TRBJ2-3, with 10 bases identical to TRBD1. V gave up 5 bases and J gave up 7 bases; unmatched junction bases: 9. The germline CDR1 and CDR2 sequences are SGHTA and FQGNSA. There are 15 residues in the CDR3. The CDR3 here is CASSDRDRGLNTQYF. CDR3 DNA: TGTGCCAGCAGCGACCGGGACAGGGGCTTGAATACGCAGTATTTT.

This clone has just one count. The chain is built from TRBV6-5 and TRBJ1-2; weak D call: TRBD1 (5 bases). Germline V gives CDR1 MNHEY, CDR2 SVGAGI. This CDR3 spans 11 amino acids. Trimming took off 2 bases at V and 8 bases at J, with 6 bases between the two ends. This CDR3 reads CASSYGDGYTF. The CDR3 nucleotides read TGTGCCAGCAGTTACGGGGACGGCTACACCTTC.

This chain joins TRBV4-1 and TRBJ2-2; 11 bases align to TRBD2. Germline CDR1 is MGHRA and CDR2 is YSYEKL. The V segment lost 6 bases and the J segment 4 bases; nucleotides outside the gene matches: 7. The CDR3 contains 16 residues. The chain's CDR3 is CASSTGTSGPTGELFF. CDR3 nucleotides: TGCGCCAGCAGTACCGGGACTAGCGGTCCCACCGGGGAGCTGTTTTTT.

The chain couples TRBV19 to TRBJ2-1; TRBD2 aligns across 7 bases. The V gene end was trimmed by 7 bases and the J gene end by 5 bases; junction bases not matched to a gene: 11. Germline lookup yields CDR1 LNHDA and CDR2 SQIVND (reference sequence). The CDR3 extends over 15 amino acids. The CDR3 DNA sequence: TGTGCCAGTATCCCCTCTAGCGGTGCTCACAATGAGCAGTTCTTC. Protein product: CASIPSSGAHNEQFF.

The chain recombines TRBV7-9 with TRBJ1-4; possible D gene TRBD1, 5 bases. CDR3 length: 16 amino acids. CDR1 and CDR2 (germline): SEHNR, FQNEAQ (reference sequence). V was cut by 6 bases and J by 0 bases, with 14 bases left in between. As DNA, the CDR3 is TGTGCCAGCAGTCCCCAAGGGACGGCAACTAATGAAAAACTGTTTTTT. Its protein product is CASSPQGTATNEKLFF. Complete variable domain (other parts from reference TRBV7-9 and TRBJ1-4): DTGVSQNPRHKITKRGQNVTFRCDPISEHNRLYWYRQTLGQGPEFLTYFQNEAQLEKSRLLSDRFSAERPKGSFSTLEIQRTEQGDSAMYLCASSPQGTATNEKLFFGSGTQLSVL.

V is TRBV6-5 and J is TRBJ1-5; TRBD1 is a possible D gene (5 bases). CDR1 is MNHEY, CDR2 SVGAGI, per germline. V gave up 6 bases and J gave up 4 bases, with 13 bases separating them. This CDR3 is built from 14 residues. The CDR3 bases are TGTGCCAGCAGACAGACAGAGAAGAATCAGCCCCAGCATTTT. Translated, it gives CASRQTEKNQPQHF.

V gene TRBV7-9 combines with J gene TRBJ1-6, with D maybe TRBD1 (5 bases). V was clipped by 2 bases and J by 8 bases, with 10 bases between them. The CDR3 sequence is 14 residues long. CDR1 and CDR2 from the germline V gene are SEHNR and FQNEAQ (reference sequence). The CDR3 DNA is TGTGCCAGCAGCTTAACAGGTTTTGATTCACCCCTCCACTTT. Its protein is CASSLTGFDSPLHF.

This clone was detected only once. The chain is built from TRBV27 and TRBJ2-7, with D tentatively TRBD1 or TRBD2 (5 bases each). The CDR3 loop spans 15 amino acids. The V gene's germline CDR1 is MNHEY and CDR2 SMNVEV (reference sequence). The V end lost 1 base, the J end lost 2 bases, and 12 bases lay between the germline ends. CDR3 DNA sequence: TGTGCCAGCAGTTTATTGGGGGATCTCACCTACGAGCAGTACTTC. It translates to CASSLLGDLTYEQYF.

The J gene is TRBJ1-1, the V gene TRBV7-9; no clear D gene. Germline V gives CDR1 SEHNR, CDR2 FQNEAQ (reference sequence). The germline V and J ends were trimmed by 1 base and 4 bases, with 4 bases remaining between them. This CDR3 comprises 12 residues. CDR3 DNA sequence: TGTGCCAGCAGCTTAGGCACCACTGAAGCTTTCTTT. Amino acids: CASSLGTTEAFF.

This clone was seen once. The V call is TRBV11-2, the J call TRBJ2-1; 7 bases agree with TRBD1. Per the germline V gene, CDR1 is SGHAT and CDR2 is FQNNGV. The CDR3 has 14 residues. Trimming at V came to 5 bases and at J to 8 bases, leaving 9 bases not matched to a gene. The CDR3 region is CASSTWTGEDEQFF. Here the CDR3 DNA reads TGTGCCAGCAGCACCTGGACAGGCGAGGATGAGCAGTTCTTC.

This chain links TRBV5-3 with TRBJ2-7; 7 bases line up with TRBD2. TRBV5-3 carries the ORF label, with uncertain function. The CDR3 runs 15 residues. V shed 4 bases, J shed 3 bases, and the junction held 10 bases outside the gene matches. The CDR3 reads CARSLPIGTIYEQYF. The CDR3 DNA reads as TGTGCCAGAAGCCTCCCCATCGGGACTATCTACGAGCAGTACTTC.

J is TRBJ1-5 and V is TRBV2; a weak D match, TRBD1 (5 bases). The CDR3 has 17 residues. The germline V gene encodes CDR1 SNHLY and CDR2 FYNNEI. With 6 bases removed from V and 3 bases from J, the gap between germline ends came to 21 bases. Here the CDR3 reads CASRYFTTLDTNQPQHF. The CDR3 nucleotides read TGTGCCAGCAGATACTTTACAACCTTGGACACCAATCAGCCCCAGCATTTT.

The chain links TRBV18 to TRBJ2-7; D not resolved. V was trimmed by 3 bases and J by 4 bases, leaving 7 bases between them. In germline, CDR1 is KGHSH, CDR2 LQKENI. The length of the CDR3 is 12 residues. CDR3 DNA: TGTGCCAGCTCACCGGGTAGGTACGAGCAGTACTTC. It codes for CASSPGRYEQYF.

The chain joins TRBV6-5 to TRBJ1-1, with D uncertain. CDR1 MNHEY and CDR2 SVGAGI come from the germline V gene. The CDR3 length is 11 residues. Trimming shortened V by 2 bases and J by 8 bases, and 6 bases separated the two germline ends. The CDR3 sequence is CASSYGQEAFF. CDR3 sequence (DNA): TGTGCCAGCAGTTACGGGCAGGAAGCTTTCTTT.

The rearrangement links TRBV27 to TRBJ2-2; 7 nucleotides agree with TRBD1. This CDR3 has 15 amino acids. The germline gives CDR1 MNHEY, CDR2 SMNVEV (reference sequence). V shed 5 bases, J shed 5 bases, and the junction held 8 bases outside the gene matches. This CDR3 reads CASSPAGGRTGELFF. CDR3 coding DNA: TGTGCCAGCAGTCCGGCAGGGGGAAGGACCGGGGAGCTGTTTTTT.